These 21 T cell receptor beta chains share one sample of origin, sequenced in a study of response to subunit inactivated influenza vaccine. TCRdb ran MiXCR on the RT-PCR reads and lists one entry per CDR3 protein. This sample has roughly 550,000 distinct CDR3 sequences, with approximately 24% found just once. The sample was also reused in another study, on T cells expressing NK-cell markers. That report notes: Synthesis of TCR beta cDNA relied on 5'RACE template switching carrying UMIs.

Specimen: CD4+ T cells sorted from PBMCs, collected 11 to 12 days after vaccination. All receptors derive from a man aged 45-65 years who received an inactivated influenza vaccine.

V is TRBV5-5 and J is TRBJ1-1; D may be TRBD1 (6 bases). Germline CDR1 is SGHKS and CDR2 is YYEKEE (reference sequence). The CDR3 spans 15 residues. V lost 2 bases, J lost 5 bases, and 16 bases lay in between. The CDR3 loop is CASSFSGGGGTEAFF. CDR3 DNA: TGTGCCAGCAGCTTTTCGGGAGGGGGAGGGACTGAAGCTTTCTTT.

This clonotype has just a few counts. The chain links TRBV5-1 to TRBJ2-2; D gene ambiguous. Between the trimmed V and J ends, which lost 4 bases and 3 bases, there was a span of 16 bases. This CDR3 is built from 16 residues. CDR1 is SGHRS and CDR2 is YFSETQ in the germline V gene. CDR3 in amino acids: CASSLRQQMDTGELFF. CDR3 coding DNA: TGCGCCAGCAGCCTGCGGCAGCAAATGGACACCGGGGAGCTGTTTTTT.

This clonotype was picked up a small number of times. The rearrangement uses TRBV29-1 and TRBJ2-7, with 12 bases fitting TRBD2. From germline, CDR1 is SQVTM and CDR2 ANQGSEA. The CDR3 extends over 14 amino acids. Trimming cost V 7 bases and J 0 bases; bases outside gene matches: 4. The CDR3 nucleotides are TGCAGCGCCATACTAGCGGGAGGCTCCTACGAGCAGTACTTC. Translation: CSAILAGGSYEQYF.

The chain joins TRBV4-2 to TRBJ2-5, with 7 positions matching TRBD2. J lost 3 bases, V lost 1 base, and 8 bases had no gene match. This CDR3 is 16 amino acids long. Germline assignment: CDR1 LGHNA and CDR2 YNFKEQ. CDR3 nucleotide sequence: TGTGCCAGCAGCCAAGGGTTGTCGGCGGGAGAAGAGACCCAGTACTTC. Protein product: CASSQGLSAGEETQYF.

The chain recombines TRBV5-8 with TRBJ1-5; 9 bases map to TRBD1. Germline assignment: CDR1 SGHTS and CDR2 YDEGEE. V was clipped by 0 bases and J by 9 bases; unmatched bases: 7. The CDR3 runs 15 residues. The chain's CDR3 is CASSLGGTGSRPQHF. Written as DNA, the CDR3 is TGTGCCAGCAGCTTGGGCGGGACAGGGTCCAGGCCCCAGCATTTT.

This clonotype was detected a few times. The chain is built from TRBV15 and TRBJ2-7, with unresolved D. V was cut by 0 bases and J by 1 base, with 7 bases left in between. CDR1 and CDR2 (germline): LNHNV, YYDKDF (reference sequence). The CDR3 totals 14 residues. Written as DNA, the CDR3 is TGTGCCACCAGCAGAGAAGTCGGTTCCTACGAGCAGTACTTC. Its translation is CATSREVGSYEQYF.

This chain joins TRBV20-1 and TRBJ2-5; 7 nucleotides line up with TRBD1. V was pared by 4 bases and J by 3 bases, with 2 bases of the junction left unmatched. This CDR3 region has 12 residues. Per the germline V gene, CDR1 is DFQATT and CDR2 is SNEGSKA (reference sequence). CDR3 protein: CSATDREETQYF. CDR3 nucleotide sequence: TGCAGTGCTACCGACAGGGAAGAGACCCAGTACTTC.

The sample holds one count of this clonotype. V gene TRBV20-1 combines with J gene TRBJ2-1; TRBD1 matches 9 bases. The trim removed 4 bases at V and 7 bases at J, leaving 8 bases unmatched. Germline values: CDR1 DFQATT, CDR2 SNEGSKA (reference sequence). The CDR3 length is 14 residues. CDR3 protein: CSANVGQGYNEQFF. The CDR3 DNA sequence: TGCAGTGCTAACGTCGGACAGGGGTATAATGAGCAGTTCTTC.

This clonotype was counted many times. The chain carries TRBV24-1 and TRBJ2-3; D gene uncertain. The CDR3 is made up of 14 amino acids. Per germline, CDR1 KGHDR and CDR2 SFDVKD. V shed 4 bases and J shed 5 bases, with 12 bases lying between them. The DNA of the CDR3 is TGTGCCACCAGTGAAGACCGGGTTCAAGATACGCAGTATTTT. It encodes CATSEDRVQDTQYF.

The chain combines TRBV7-8 with TRBJ1-5; D gene uncertain. This CDR3 has 14 amino acids. The germline V and J ends were trimmed by 5 bases and 6 bases, with 14 bases remaining between them. Germline V gene lookup returns CDR1 SGHVS and CDR2 FQNEAQ. This chain's CDR3 is CASSQDRWGQPQHF. For the CDR3, the DNA is TGTGCCAGCAGCCAAGATCGGTGGGGTCAGCCCCAGCATTTT.

The chain carries TRBV7-2 and TRBJ1-4; unclear D gene. The germline V gene has CDR1 SGHTA and CDR2 FQGNSA. The ends were cut back, 2 bases at V and 0 bases at J, with 10 bases in the middle. The CDR3 consists of 16 residues. The DNA of the CDR3 is TGTGCCAGCAGCTTAAAAAGGAGCGCAACTAATGAAAAACTGTTTTTT. Its protein product is CASSLKRSATNEKLFF.

The V gene is TRBV6-4, the J gene TRBJ2-3; perhaps TRBD2 as D (6 bases). This CDR3 has 14 residues. V lost 5 bases and J lost 2, with 11 bases in between. Per the germline V gene, CDR1 is MRHNA and CDR2 is SNTAGT. The CDR3 reads CASSRSGYTDTQYF. The CDR3 coding sequence is TGTGCCAGCAGTCGTAGCGGATACACAGATACGCAGTATTTT.

The chain joins TRBV27 to TRBJ1-2; D is unclear. CDR3 length: 14 amino acids. Germline-derived CDR1 and CDR2 are MNHEY and SMNVEV (reference sequence). Trimming removed 6 bases from V and 3 bases from J, with 14 bases in between. In DNA, the CDR3 is TGTGCCAGCAGACCCACGTACAGCCACTATGGCTACACCTTC. The encoded protein is CASRPTYSHYGYTF.

This chain uses TRBV20-1 with TRBJ2-7; D is uncertain. V lost 4 bases, J lost 1 base, and 5 bases lay in between. The CDR3 is 11 amino acids. Germline V gene data show CDR1 as DFQATT and CDR2 as SNEGSKA (reference sequence). This CDR3 reads CSAIRSYEQYF. Written as DNA, the CDR3 is TGCAGTGCTATCCGGTCCTACGAGCAGTACTTC.

This sequence joins TRBV6-2 or TRBV6-3 and TRBJ2-7; no clear D gene. The V gene lost 4 bases and the J gene lost 3 bases, with 16 bases spanning the gap. The CDR3 covers 15 residues. Germline CDR1 is MNHEY and CDR2 is SVGEGT. The CDR3 bases are TGTGCCAGCAGTTTAACCAGTAGTGACTTCTACGAGCAGTACTTC. It yields the protein CASSLTSSDFYEQYF.

This clonotype was seen a few times. This sequence joins TRBV5-1 and TRBJ1-6, with TRBD1 identical over 7 bases. The J segment lost 7 bases and the V segment lost 4 bases, leaving 5 bases of the junction unmatched. In germline, CDR1 is SGHRS, CDR2 YFSETQ. The CDR3 runs to 14 residues. The CDR3 nucleotides read TGCGCCAGCAGCCGAGGGACAGCAAATTCACCCCTCCACTTT. Protein product: CASSRGTANSPLHF.

This clonotype was recorded a few times. The chain is built from TRBV15 and TRBJ2-5, with TRBD1 matching over 7 bases. V dropped 0 bases and J dropped 4; count of bases not matched to a gene: 5. Germline CDR1 is LNHNV and CDR2 is YYDKDF (reference sequence). The CDR3 consists of 15 residues. The CDR3 is CATSRDQGQLETQYF. CDR3 DNA: TGTGCCACCAGCAGAGATCAGGGACAGCTAGAGACCCAGTACTTC.

This clonotype was observed a few times. The rearrangement links TRBV15 to TRBJ2-7; D may be TRBD1 or TRBD2 (6 bases each). V was pared by 5 bases and J by 7 bases, with 21 bases between. The CDR3 sequence is 15 residues long. CDR1 and CDR2 (germline): LNHNV, YYDKDF (reference sequence). For the CDR3, the DNA is TGTGCCACCAGCCGAGGGCGGGGAGGAGGGGGTGAGCAGTACTTC. Protein product: CATSRGRGGGGEQYF.

This clonotype was observed a few times. The CDR3: CASSLHQGRGNSPLHF. The CDR3 DNA sequence: TGTGCCAGCAGTTTACATCAAGGGAGAGGCAATTCACCCCTCCACTTT. The V and J genes are TRBV12-3 or TRBV12-4 and TRBJ1-6; D remains unclear. V was clipped by 2 bases and J by 7 bases, with 15 bases between them. The CDR3 runs 16 residues.

This clonotype was observed a handful of times. This chain joins TRBV30 and TRBJ1-2, with D unclear. Trimming left V 3 bases short and J 2 bases short, with 13 bases between. Germline V gene sequence: CDR1 GTSNPN, CDR2 SVGIG (reference sequence). CDR3 length: 14 amino acids. CDR3: CAWRAGLRNYGYTF. Here the CDR3 DNA reads TGTGCCTGGAGGGCCGGACTGCGAAACTATGGCTACACCTTC.

The chain carries TRBV7-2 and TRBJ2-7; D assignment may be TRBD1 or TRBD2 (5 bases each). The V gene's germline CDR1 is SGHTA and CDR2 FQGNSA. CDR3 length: 13 amino acids. Trimming left V 4 bases short and J 3 bases short, with 10 bases between. This chain's CDR3 is CASSSGQIYEQYF. The CDR3 DNA is TGTGCCAGCAGCTCGGGGCAGATCTACGAGCAGTACTTC.